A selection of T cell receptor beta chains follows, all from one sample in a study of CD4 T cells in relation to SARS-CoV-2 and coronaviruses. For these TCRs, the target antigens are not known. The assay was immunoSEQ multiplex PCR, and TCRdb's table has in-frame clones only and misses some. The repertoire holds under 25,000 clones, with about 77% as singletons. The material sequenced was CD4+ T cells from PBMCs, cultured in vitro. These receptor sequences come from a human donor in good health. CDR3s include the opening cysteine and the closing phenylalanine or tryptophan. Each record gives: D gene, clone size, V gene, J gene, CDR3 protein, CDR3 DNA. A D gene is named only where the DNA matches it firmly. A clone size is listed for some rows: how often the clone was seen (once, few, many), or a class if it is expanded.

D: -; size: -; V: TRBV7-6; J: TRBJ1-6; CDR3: CASSLARTANSPLHF; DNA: TGTGCCAGCAGCTTGGCGCGGACAGCTAATTCACCCCTCCACTTT
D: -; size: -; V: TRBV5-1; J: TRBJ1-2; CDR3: CASSELADSMYGYTF; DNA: TGCGCCAGCAGCGAGTTGGCGGACAGTATGTATGGCTACACCTTC
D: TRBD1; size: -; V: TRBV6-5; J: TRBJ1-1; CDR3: CASSYTDRGTEAFF; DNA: TGTGCCAGCAGTTACACAGACAGGGGGACTGAAGCTTTCTTT
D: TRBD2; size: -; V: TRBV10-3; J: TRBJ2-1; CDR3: CAISDGVAGVNEQFF; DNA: TGTGCCATCAGTGACGGGGTAGCGGGAGTCAATGAGCAGTTCTTC
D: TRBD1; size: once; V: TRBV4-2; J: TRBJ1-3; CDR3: CASSQELWDSGDTIYF; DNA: TGTGCCAGCAGCCAAGAGCTCTGGGACAGTGGGGACACCATATATTTT
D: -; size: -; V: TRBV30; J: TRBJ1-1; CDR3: CAGEVTVNTEAFF; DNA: TGTGCCGGGGAAGTGACAGTTAACACTGAAGCTTTCTTT
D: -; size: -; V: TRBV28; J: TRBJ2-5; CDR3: CASSLRLGEETQYF; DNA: TGTGCCAGCAGTTTACGCCTAGGTGAAGAGACCCAGTACTTC
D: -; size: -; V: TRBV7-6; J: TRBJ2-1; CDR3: CASSLFATSSYNEQFF; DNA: TGTGCCAGCAGCTTGTTCGCGACCAGCTCCTACAATGAGCAGTTCTTC
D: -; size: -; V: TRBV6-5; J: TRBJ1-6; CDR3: CASKAPGTRNSPLHF; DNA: TGTGCCAGCAAGGCGCCGGGAACACGGAATTCACCCCTCCACTTT
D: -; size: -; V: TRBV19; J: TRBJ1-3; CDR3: CASSLRGKLAGNTIYF; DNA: TGTGCCAGTAGCTTGAGGGGGAAACTGGCTGGAAACACCATATATTTT
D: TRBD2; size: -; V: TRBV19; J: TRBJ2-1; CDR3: CATTSGKSYNEQFF; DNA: TGTGCCACCACTAGCGGGAAGTCCTACAATGAGCAGTTCTTC
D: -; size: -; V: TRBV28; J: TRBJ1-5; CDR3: CASSLLTPQPQHF; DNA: TGTGCCAGCAGTTTATTAACACCCCAGCCCCAGCATTTT
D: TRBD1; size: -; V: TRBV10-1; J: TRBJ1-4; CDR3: CASSPWGQAAPKFF; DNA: TGCGCCAGCAGCCCCTGGGGACAGGCCGCACCGAAGTTTTTT
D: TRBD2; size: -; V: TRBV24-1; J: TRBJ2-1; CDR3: CATSDSSIAGGIYNEQFF; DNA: TGTGCCACCAGTGACTCTTCTATAGCGGGAGGGATCTACAATGAGCAGTTCTTC
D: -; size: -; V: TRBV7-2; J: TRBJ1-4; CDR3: CASSLSGATNEKLFF; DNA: TGTGCCAGCAGCTTATCAGGGGCAACTAATGAAAAACTGTTTTTT
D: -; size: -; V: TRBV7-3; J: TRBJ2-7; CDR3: CASSLTPFLEQYF; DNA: TGTGCCAGCAGCTTAACCCCCTTTCTTGAGCAGTACTTC
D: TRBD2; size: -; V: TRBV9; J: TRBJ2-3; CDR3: CASSPWTSSDTQYF; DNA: TGTGCCAGCAGCCCCTGGACTAGCTCAGATACGCAGTATTTT
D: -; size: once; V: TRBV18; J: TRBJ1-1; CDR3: CASSPQKMVLNTEAFF; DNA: TGTGCCAGCTCACCCCAAAAGATGGTATTGAACACTGAAGCTTTCTTT
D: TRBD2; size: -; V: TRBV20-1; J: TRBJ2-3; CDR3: CSASKTSGRTDTQYF; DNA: TGCAGTGCTAGTAAGACTAGCGGGAGGACAGATACGCAGTATTTT
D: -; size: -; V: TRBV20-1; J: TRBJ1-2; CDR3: CSASGWQDGGYTF; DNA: TGCAGTGCTAGTGGGTGGCAGGACGGAGGCTACACCTTC
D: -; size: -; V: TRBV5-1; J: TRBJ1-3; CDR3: CASSFGQSGGNTIYF; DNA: TGCGCCAGCAGCTTCGGGCAGTCTGGTGGAAACACCATATATTTT
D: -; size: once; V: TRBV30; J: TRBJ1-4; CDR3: CAWSRGVREKLFF; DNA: TGTGCCTGGAGTCGAGGGGTTCGCGAAAAACTGTTTTTT
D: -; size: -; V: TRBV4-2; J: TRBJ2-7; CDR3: CASSQDYGSYEQYF; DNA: TGTGCCAGCAGCCAAGACTACGGCTCCTACGAGCAGTACTTC
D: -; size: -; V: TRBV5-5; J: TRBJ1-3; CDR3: CASSLEAGNTIYF; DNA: TGTGCCAGCAGCTTGGAGGCTGGAAACACCATATATTTT
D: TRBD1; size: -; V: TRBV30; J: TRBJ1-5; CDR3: CAWSDLGQGGSRNQPQHF; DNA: TGTGCCTGGAGTGACCTTGGACAGGGAGGGTCTCGCAATCAGCCCCAGCATTTT
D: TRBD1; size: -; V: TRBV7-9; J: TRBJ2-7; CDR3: CASSSGQGGYFEQYF; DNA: TGTGCCAGCAGCTCGGGACAGGGTGGGTATTTCGAGCAGTACTTC
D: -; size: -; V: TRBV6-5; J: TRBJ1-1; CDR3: CASSYGHHTEAFF; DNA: TGTGCCAGCAGTTACGGTCACCACACTGAAGCTTTCTTT
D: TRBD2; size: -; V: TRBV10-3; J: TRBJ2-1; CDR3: CATTGLAVNEQFF; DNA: TGTGCCACCACGGGACTAGCGGTTAATGAGCAGTTCTTC
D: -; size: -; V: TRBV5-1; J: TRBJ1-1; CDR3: CASSTTPGSSEAFF; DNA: TGCGCCAGCAGCACCACCCCAGGGAGTTCTGAAGCTTTCTTT
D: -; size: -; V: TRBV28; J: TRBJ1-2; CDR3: CASSLPRAIYNYGYTF; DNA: TGTGCCAGCAGTTTACCCCGGGCCATCTATAACTATGGCTACACCTTC
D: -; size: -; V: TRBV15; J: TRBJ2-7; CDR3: CATSREATSSYEQYF; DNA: TGTGCCACCAGCAGAGAGGCTACCAGCTCCTACGAGCAGTACTTC
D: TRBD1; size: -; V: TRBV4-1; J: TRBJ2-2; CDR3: CASILNPGQGTGELFF; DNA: TGCGCCAGCATTCTCAATCCGGGACAGGGGACCGGGGAGCTGTTTTTT
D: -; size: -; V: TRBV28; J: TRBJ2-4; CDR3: CASARWWVKNIQYF; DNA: TGTGCCAGCGCTAGGTGGTGGGTCAAAAACATTCAGTACTTC
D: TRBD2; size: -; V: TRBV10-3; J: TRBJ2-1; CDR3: CAISESSPGLAGEENEQFF; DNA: TGTGCCATCAGTGAGTCCAGTCCGGGACTAGCGGGAGAGGAGAATGAGCAGTTCTTC
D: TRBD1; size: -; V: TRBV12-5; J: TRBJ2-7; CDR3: CASAGGSYEQYF; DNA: TGTGCTAGCGCAGGGGGTAGCTACGAGCAGTACTTC
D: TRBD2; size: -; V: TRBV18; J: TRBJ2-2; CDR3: CASSPLTSGSGTGELFF; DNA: TGTGCCAGCTCACCATTAACGAGCGGGAGTGGAACCGGGGAGCTGTTTTTT
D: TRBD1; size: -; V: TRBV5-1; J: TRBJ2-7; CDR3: CASSSGQGVGEQYF; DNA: TGCGCCAGCAGCTCCGGACAGGGAGTAGGCGAGCAGTACTTC